This T cell receptor beta chain was sequenced in a study of T cells in localized non-small cell lung cancer. The study, taken as a whole, reports: A median of roughly 55 of the top 100 tumor clones appeared in adjacent lung, which was paired and uninvolved.

Details on this clone: Its antigen is unidentified.

The germline V gene has CDR1 MNHEY and CDR2 SVGAGI. This CDR3 contains 14 residues. V was pared by 8 bases and J by 2 bases, with 15 bases between. Produced via immunoSEQ multiplex PCR; TCRdb's table is partial and in-frame only. Here the sample spans some 82,000 clones, around 81% being singletons. V gene TRBV6-5 combines with J gene TRBJ1-2; the D is unclear. The material was PBMCs, obtained before any cancer treatment. This receptor was identified in a man aged 35-69 years with stage II squamous cell lung carcinoma. In nucleotides, the CDR3 is TGTGCCAGCGCTGGAGGGAAAGGGAACTATGGCTACACCTTC. This gives the protein CASAGGKGNYGYTF.